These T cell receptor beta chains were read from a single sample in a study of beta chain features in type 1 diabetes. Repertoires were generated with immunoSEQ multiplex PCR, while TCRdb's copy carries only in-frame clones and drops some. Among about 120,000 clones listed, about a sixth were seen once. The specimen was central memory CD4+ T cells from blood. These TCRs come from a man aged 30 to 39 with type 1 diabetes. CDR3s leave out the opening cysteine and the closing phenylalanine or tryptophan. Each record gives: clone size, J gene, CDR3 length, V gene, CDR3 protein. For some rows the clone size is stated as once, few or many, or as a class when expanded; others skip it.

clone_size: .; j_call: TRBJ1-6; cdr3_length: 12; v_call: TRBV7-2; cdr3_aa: ASSSPGGGSPLH
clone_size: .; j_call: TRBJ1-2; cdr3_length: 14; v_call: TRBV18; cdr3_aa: ASSPPTGTGDRGYT
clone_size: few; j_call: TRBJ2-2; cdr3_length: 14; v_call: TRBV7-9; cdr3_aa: ASSSRTGGGTGELF
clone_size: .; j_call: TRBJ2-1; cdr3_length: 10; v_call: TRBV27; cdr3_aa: ASSLSGNEQF
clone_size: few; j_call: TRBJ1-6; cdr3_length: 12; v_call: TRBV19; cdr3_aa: ASADRANNSPLH
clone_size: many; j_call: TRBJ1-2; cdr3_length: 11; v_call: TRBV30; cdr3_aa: AWTPDGQYGYT
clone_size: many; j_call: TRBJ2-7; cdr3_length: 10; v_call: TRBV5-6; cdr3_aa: ASNRGSYEQY
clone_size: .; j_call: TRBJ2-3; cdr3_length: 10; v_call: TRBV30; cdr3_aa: AFSGGTDTQY
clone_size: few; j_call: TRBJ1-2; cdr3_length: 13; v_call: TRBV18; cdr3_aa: ASSPGFGDAYGYT
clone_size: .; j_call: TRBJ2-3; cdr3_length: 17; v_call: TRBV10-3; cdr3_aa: AISPRNAHSGVSTDTQY
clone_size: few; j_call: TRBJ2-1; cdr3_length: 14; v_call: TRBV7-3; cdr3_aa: ASSLGAGSSYNEQF
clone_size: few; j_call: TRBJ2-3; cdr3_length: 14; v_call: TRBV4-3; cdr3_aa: ASSQDQGGWGDTQY
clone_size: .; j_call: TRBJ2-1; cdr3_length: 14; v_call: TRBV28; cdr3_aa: ASSLPGGVFYNEQF
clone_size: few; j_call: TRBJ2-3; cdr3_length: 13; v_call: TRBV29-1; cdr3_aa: SVEELAGGPDTQY
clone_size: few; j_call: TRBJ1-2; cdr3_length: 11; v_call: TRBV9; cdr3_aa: ASSFGSTVGYT
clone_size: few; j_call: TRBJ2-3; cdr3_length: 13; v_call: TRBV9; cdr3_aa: ASSLWTGKSDTQY
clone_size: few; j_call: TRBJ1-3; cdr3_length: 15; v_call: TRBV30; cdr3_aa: AWSGNRRYLSGNTIY
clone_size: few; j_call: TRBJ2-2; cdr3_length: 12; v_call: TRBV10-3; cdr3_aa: AIEGPKRSGELF
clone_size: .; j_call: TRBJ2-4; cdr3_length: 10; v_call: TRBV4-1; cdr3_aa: ASSQAGGLQY
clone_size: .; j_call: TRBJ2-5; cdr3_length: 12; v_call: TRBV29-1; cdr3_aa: SVARDRHQETQY
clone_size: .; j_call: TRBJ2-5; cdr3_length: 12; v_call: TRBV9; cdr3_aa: ASSVIPGQGTQY
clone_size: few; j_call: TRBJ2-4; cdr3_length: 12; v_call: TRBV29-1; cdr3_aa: SVGTGVAKNIQY
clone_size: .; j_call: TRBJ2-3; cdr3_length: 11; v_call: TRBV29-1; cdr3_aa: SVGPGAEDTQY
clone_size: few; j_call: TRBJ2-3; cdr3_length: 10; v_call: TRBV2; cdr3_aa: ASRTDTDTQY
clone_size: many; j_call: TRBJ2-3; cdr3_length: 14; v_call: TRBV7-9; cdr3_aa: ASSSPGQGFTDTQY
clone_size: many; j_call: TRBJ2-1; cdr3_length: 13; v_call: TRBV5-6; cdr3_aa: ASSLKRLSSHEQF
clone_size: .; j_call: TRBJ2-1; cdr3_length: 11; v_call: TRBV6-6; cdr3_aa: ASSPDRGYEQF
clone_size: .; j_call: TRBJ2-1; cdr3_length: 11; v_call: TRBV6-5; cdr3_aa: ASGGLIYNEQF
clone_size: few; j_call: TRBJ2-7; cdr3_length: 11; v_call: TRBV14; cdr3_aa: ASSPVLAGEQY
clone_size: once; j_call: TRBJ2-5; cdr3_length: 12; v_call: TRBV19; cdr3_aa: ASSPQAGKETQY
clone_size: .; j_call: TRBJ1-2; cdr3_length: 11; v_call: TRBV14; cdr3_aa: ASSQDRAHGYT
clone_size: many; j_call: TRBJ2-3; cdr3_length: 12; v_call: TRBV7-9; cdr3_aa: ASSFIRVGDTQY
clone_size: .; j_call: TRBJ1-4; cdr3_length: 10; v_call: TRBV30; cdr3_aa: AWGMTLGKLF